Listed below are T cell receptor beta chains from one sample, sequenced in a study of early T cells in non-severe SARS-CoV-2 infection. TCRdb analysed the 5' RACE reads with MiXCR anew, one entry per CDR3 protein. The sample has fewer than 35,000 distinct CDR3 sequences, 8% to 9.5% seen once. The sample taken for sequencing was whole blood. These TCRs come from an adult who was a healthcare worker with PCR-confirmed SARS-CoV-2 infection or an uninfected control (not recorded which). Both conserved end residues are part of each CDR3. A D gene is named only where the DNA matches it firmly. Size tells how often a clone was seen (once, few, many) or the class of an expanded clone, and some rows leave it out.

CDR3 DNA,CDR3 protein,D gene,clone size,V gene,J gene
TGTGCCAGCACCCCGACAGGGGCCAATCAGCCCCAGCATTTT,CASTPTGANQPQHF,TRBD1,many,TRBV6-6,TRBJ1-5
TGTGCCAGCAGCTTTTGGCGGACTAGCGGGGGAGCCTTGGACACCGGGGAGCTGTTTTTT,CASSFWRTSGGALDTGELFF,TRBD2,few,TRBV7-9,TRBJ2-2
TGTGCCAGCAGTTACTCGACAGAAAAAGCTTTCTTT,CASSYSTEKAFF,.,many,TRBV6-6,TRBJ1-1
TGTGCCAGCAGCCTCACCAACCACAGGGGAGGCAATCAGCCCCAGCATTTT,CASSLTNHRGGNQPQHF,TRBD1,many,TRBV6-2/TRBV6-3,TRBJ1-5
TGTGCCAGCAGCTTACAGGGCAATCAAGCTTTCTTT,CASSLQGNQAFF,.,.,TRBV7-6,TRBJ1-1
TGCGCCAGCAGCCAAGAAAGTGGGACGGCCTTCAATGAGCAGTTCTTC,CASSQESGTAFNEQFF,.,medium-sized,TRBV4-3,TRBJ2-1
TGTGCCAGCAGCTTAGGGGGACAGCAAGAGACCCAGTACTTC,CASSLGGQQETQYF,TRBD1,.,TRBV7-7,TRBJ2-5
TGTGCCAGCTCACCAGCCAGGGGAGAGACCCAGTACTTC,CASSPARGETQYF,.,many,TRBV18,TRBJ2-5
TGCAGTGCTAATGACGCAGGGATCGTGAACAATGAGCAGTTCTTC,CSANDAGIVNNEQFF,.,few,TRBV20-1,TRBJ2-1
TGTGCCTGGAATAGCGGGGGCACAGATACGCAGTATTTT,CAWNSGGTDTQYF,TRBD2,medium-sized,TRBV30,TRBJ2-3
TGTGCCAGCAGCTTGGCTACAGGGTCGAGCTACACCTTC,CASSLATGSSYTF,.,.,TRBV7-3,TRBJ1-2
TGCAGCGTGGTGGGCAGCGTGGGGCGGGCTGAAGCTTTCTTT,CSVVGSVGRAEAFF,.,few,TRBV29-1,TRBJ1-1
TGTGCCAGCAGTGAAGAGTATGTTGGGGGCGGATCGGAGACCCAGTACTTC,CASSEEYVGGGSETQYF,.,many,TRBV2,TRBJ2-5
TGTGCCAGCAGCTCCCCGGGACAGGCCTCCTACGAGCAGTACTTC,CASSSPGQASYEQYF,TRBD1,.,TRBV7-2,TRBJ2-7
TGCGCCAGCAGCCAAGCTGTGGGCCAAAACCATCAGCCCCAGCATTTT,CASSQAVGQNHQPQHF,.,many,TRBV4-3,TRBJ1-5
TGTGCCAGCAGCTTAGTGGGACCCCCAGCCCCTAACACCATATATTTT,CASSLVGPPAPNTIYF,.,.,TRBV7-8,TRBJ1-3
TGTGCCAGCAGCCACGGTTTGCGGACCGTCACAGATACGCAGTATTTT,CASSHGLRTVTDTQYF,.,.,TRBV13,TRBJ2-3
TGTGCCAGCAGCGTCTTTCAGGCTAGCGGGGGGAATGAGCAGTTCTTC,CASSVFQASGGNEQFF,TRBD2,.,TRBV9,TRBJ2-1
TGTGCCAGCAGTCCCGGACTAGCGGGGGGGGTAGATACGCAGTATTTT,CASSPGLAGGVDTQYF,TRBD2,few,TRBV6-6,TRBJ2-3
TGTGCCAGCAGCTTCAGGACGCAAGAAGAGACCCAGTACTTC,CASSFRTQEETQYF,.,few,TRBV7-2,TRBJ2-5
TGTGCCAGCAGCGGTAGCACAGATACGCAGTATTTT,CASSGSTDTQYF,.,.,TRBV9,TRBJ2-3
TGTGCCAGCAGCTTGACCGGGACAGGGGAAGGAAACACCATATATTTT,CASSLTGTGEGNTIYF,TRBD1,many,TRBV5-6,TRBJ1-3
TGTGCCAGCAGCCCGGCAGATACGCAGTATTTT,CASSPADTQYF,.,.,TRBV16,TRBJ2-3
TGTGCCAGTAGCCCGAGACAGCCCAGGGGTGAAAAACTGTTTTTT,CASSPRQPRGEKLFF,.,many,TRBV19,TRBJ1-4
TGTGCCAGCAGCTACCCGGAGGGTCGAGAGACCCAGTACTTC,CASSYPEGRETQYF,.,many,TRBV7-2,TRBJ2-5
TGTGCCAGCAGTACCCCGATCTCTATCTGGGCCTCCTACAATGAGCAGTTCTTC,CASSTPISIWASYNEQFF,.,many,TRBV6-2/TRBV6-3,TRBJ2-1
TGCAGTGCCAAGGGAGGGGCAGGGGACTTTTTCTACAATGAGCAGTTCTTC,CSAKGGAGDFFYNEQFF,.,few,TRBV20-1,TRBJ2-1
TGCGCCAGCAGCCAAGATGGGGAGGGATGGGACAATGAGCAGTTCTTC,CASSQDGEGWDNEQFF,TRBD2,.,TRBV4-1,TRBJ2-1
TGTGCCAGCAGTTACCTGGCGGGGGGCGCCTATACGCAGTATTTT,CASSYLAGGAYTQYF,TRBD2,few,TRBV6-5,TRBJ2-3
TGTGCCAGCAGCCAAGATCCCCTAGGGGAGCAGTTCTTC,CASSQDPLGEQFF,.,many,TRBV3-1,TRBJ2-1
TGTGCCAGCAGCCAAGTCGGGGTTCCGGGACGGCATTACAATGAGCAGTTCTTC,CASSQVGVPGRHYNEQFF,.,many,TRBV3-1,TRBJ2-1
TGTGCCAGCAGTTTATTTGCGGGGGGGCCTGGAGAGCAGTTCTTC,CASSLFAGGPGEQFF,TRBD2,.,TRBV27,TRBJ2-1
TGTGCCAGCAGCACCGGGCTCGGACGCGGGGAGCTGTTTTTT,CASSTGLGRGELFF,.,.,TRBV7-2,TRBJ2-2
TGTGCCAGTAGTATCGGGACAGGGGAAGGGAATGAGCAGTTCTTC,CASSIGTGEGNEQFF,TRBD1,many,TRBV19,TRBJ2-1
TGTGCCAGCAGCGTAGATCAGGGAAAAAGCGAGCAGTACTTC,CASSVDQGKSEQYF,.,few,TRBV9,TRBJ2-7
TGCGCCAGCAGTGACTCTAGCGGGGGCCTAAAACAAGAGACCCAGTACTTC,CASSDSSGGLKQETQYF,TRBD2,few,TRBV10-1,TRBJ2-5
TGTGCCAGCAGTCAATGGACAGGGAGTAGGGACGAGCAGTACTTC,CASSQWTGSRDEQYF,TRBD1,many,TRBV27,TRBJ2-7
TGTGCCAGCAGCCAAGGGTTGGGCACTGAAGCTTTCTTT,CASSQGLGTEAFF,.,many,TRBV14,TRBJ1-1
TGCAGTGCTAGAGCTCTTAGTATGACAGGGCCAGCTTTCTTT,CSARALSMTGPAFF,TRBD1,many,TRBV20-1,TRBJ1-1
TGTGCCAGCAGCCGCCAAGAGACCCAGTACTTC,CASSRQETQYF,.,.,TRBV11-2,TRBJ2-5
TGTGCCAGCAGCGTTCTTAGCGGCGAGAGCACAGATACGCAGTATTTT,CASSVLSGESTDTQYF,.,.,TRBV9,TRBJ2-3
TGCAGCGTTGAACAGGGGGGCATTCAGTACTTC,CSVEQGGIQYF,.,few,TRBV29-1,TRBJ2-4
TGTGCCACCGGGCCCTACGCACCCCAGTTCTTC,CATGPYAPQFF,.,.,TRBV10-3,TRBJ2-1
TGTGCCAGCAGCCATCCTGACACGTCTCGCGAGCAGTACTTC,CASSHPDTSREQYF,.,few,TRBV5-4,TRBJ2-7
TGTGCCAGCAGAAGAAGGAACAATCAGCCCCAGCATTTT,CASRRRNNQPQHF,.,many,TRBV27,TRBJ1-5
TGCAGTGCAAGAGATGTGACTAGGATGTACGATGAGCAGTTCTTC,CSARDVTRMYDEQFF,.,many,TRBV20-1,TRBJ2-1
TGCAGCGTTGAAATGGGGTCCGATACGCAGTATTTT,CSVEMGSDTQYF,.,many,TRBV29-1,TRBJ2-3
TGTGCCATCAGTGAGTCGGGCACTAGCGGGAACAATGAGCAGTTCTTC,CAISESGTSGNNEQFF,TRBD2,.,TRBV10-3,TRBJ2-1
TGTGCCTGGAGTCCGGGGGGACAATACAATGAGCAGTTCTTC,CAWSPGGQYNEQFF,.,many,TRBV30,TRBJ2-1
TGTGCCAGCAGCCCCACGGGACTCGCGGGGGGGCGTATGAATGAGCAGTTCTTC,CASSPTGLAGGRMNEQFF,TRBD2,many,TRBV6-2/TRBV6-3,TRBJ2-1
TGTGCCAGCAGTCCCGGGACGGCGCAGTTCTTC,CASSPGTAQFF,.,many,TRBV6-2/TRBV6-3,TRBJ2-1
TGTGCCAGCAGCTTAGGGGGACAGCCAACCTACACCTTC,CASSLGGQPTYTF,TRBD1,many,TRBV7-9,TRBJ1-2
TGTGCCAGCAGCCGAGATGGGGGCACAGATACGCAGTATTTT,CASSRDGGTDTQYF,.,many,TRBV7-2,TRBJ2-3
TGCGCCAGCAGCCCTTGGTCCCCCCGGGACTCCAATTACAATGAGCAGTTCTTC,CASSPWSPRDSNYNEQFF,.,.,TRBV5-1,TRBJ2-1
TGCAGTGCAGTTAGTAGCTACGAGCAGTACTTC,CSAVSSYEQYF,.,many,TRBV20-1,TRBJ2-7
TGTGCCACCAGTGATACTCCGACAGGGCTACGCACCGGGGAGCTGTTTTTT,CATSDTPTGLRTGELFF,TRBD1,many,TRBV24-1,TRBJ2-2
TGTGCCAGCTCACCACCGGCGACGGGGGTTCCTCCCCAGCATTTT,CASSPPATGVPPQHF,.,many,TRBV18,TRBJ1-5